Listed below are T cell receptor beta chains from one sample, sequenced in a study of CD8 T cells in Susac syndrome. TCRdb redid the calling of the immunoSEQ multiplex PCR reads with MiXCR, one entry per CDR3 protein. The repertoire holds some 190,000 distinct CDR3 sequences, about 95% seen once, with over 0.15% in the top ten. The sequenced sample was CD4+ T cells from PBMCs. The source is a human donor with Susac syndrome. Each CDR3 is given with its conserved first and last residue. The D gene is left open where the match is weak. The listing skips clone size in some rows; elsewhere it reads once, few, many or a size class.

>TRBV5-1|TRBJ1-1|TRBD1|NA
CASSLKTGENTEAFF
TGCGCCAGCAGCCTAAAGACAGGGGAGAACACTGAAGCTTTCTTT
>TRBV2|TRBJ2-6|NA|NA
CASSDVGANVLTF
TGTGCCAGCAGTGATGTTGGGGCCAACGTCCTGACTTTC
>TRBV7-2|TRBJ2-7|TRBD1|NA
CASSAAGTGAYEQYF
TGTGCCAGCAGCGCCGCCGGGACAGGGGCCTACGAGCAGTACTTC
>TRBV4-1|TRBJ1-2|NA|NA
CASSPFDNPLNYGYTF
TGCGCCAGCAGCCCATTCGACAATCCCTTAAACTATGGCTACACCTTC
>TRBV18|TRBJ2-5|NA|NA
CASSPSNGETQYF
TGTGCCAGCTCACCCTCAAACGGGGAGACCCAGTACTTC
>TRBV20-1|TRBJ2-7|TRBD1|NA
CSVSGTGAYEQYF
TGCAGTGTCAGCGGGACAGGGGCCTACGAGCAGTACTTC
>TRBV10-3|TRBJ2-1|NA|NA
CAISERLHNEQFF
TGTGCCATCAGTGAGCGCTTGCACAATGAGCAGTTCTTC
>TRBV2|TRBJ2-5|NA|NA
CASRDSLYQETQYF
TGTGCCAGCAGGGACAGCCTGTACCAAGAGACCCAGTACTTC
>TRBV6-6|TRBJ2-1|TRBD1|NA
CASRHPTGADNEQFF
TGTGCCAGCCGACACCCCACAGGGGCGGACAATGAGCAGTTCTTC
>TRBV5-4|TRBJ1-2|TRBD1|NA
CASSLRGKQGQPSSVF
TGTGCCAGCAGCTTGCGGGGGAAGCAGGGACAGCCCTCTAGCGTCTTC
>TRBV6-5|TRBJ1-1|NA|few
CASSQGAEAFF
TGTGCCAGCAGCCAGGGCGCTGAAGCTTTCTTT
>TRBV12-3/TRBV12-4|TRBJ2-3|NA|NA
CASSLVHTQYF
TGTGCCAGCAGCTTGGTCCATACGCAGTATTTT
>TRBV19|TRBJ1-6|NA|NA
CASNSLGPLHF
TGTGCCAGTAACTCCCTAGGACCCCTCCACTTT
>TRBV7-9|TRBJ2-7|TRBD2|NA
CASSLAQGAGGPSYEQYF
TGTGCCAGCAGCTTAGCGCAGGGAGCGGGGGGGCCCTCCTACGAGCAGTACTTC
>TRBV9|TRBJ2-1|NA|NA
CASSGVPLGGSYNEQFF
TGTGCCAGCAGCGGAGTCCCCCTAGGGGGCTCCTACAATGAGCAGTTCTTC
>TRBV20-1|TRBJ2-7|TRBD1|once
CSARDAYTGGYEQYF
TGCAGTGCTAGGGACGCCTATACAGGGGGCTACGAGCAGTACTTC
>TRBV30|TRBJ2-5|TRBD1|NA
CSGTAQETQYF
TGTTCCGGGACAGCTCAAGAGACCCAGTACTTC
>TRBV2|TRBJ2-1|TRBD1|NA
CASRAGQGGQFF
TGTGCCAGCAGGGCAGGACAGGGAGGACAGTTCTTC
>TRBV30|TRBJ2-7|NA|NA
CAWNRDWETSYEQYF
TGTGCCTGGAACCGGGACTGGGAGACGTCCTACGAGCAGTACTTC
>TRBV9|TRBJ2-3|TRBD2|NA
CASSVVVAGHLSTDTQYF
TGTGCCAGCAGCGTAGTGGTAGCGGGGCACCTGAGCACAGATACGCAGTATTTT
>TRBV29-1|TRBJ2-7|NA|NA
CSAGSSYEQYF
TGCAGCGCTGGGTCTTCCTACGAGCAGTACTTC
>TRBV20-1|TRBJ1-2|TRBD1|NA
CSAKGQGYGYTF
TGCAGTGCTAAGGGACAGGGATATGGCTACACCTTC
>TRBV19|TRBJ1-5|NA|NA
CASSIGDQPQHF
TGTGCCAGTAGTATAGGGGACCAGCCCCAGCATTTT
>TRBV3-1|TRBJ1-2|NA|NA
CASSQDHQRYGYTF
TGTGCCAGCAGCCAAGATCACCAGCGCTATGGCTACACCTTC
>TRBV4-3|TRBJ2-5|NA|NA
CASSPDVQETQYF
TGCGCCAGCAGCCCGGACGTACAAGAGACCCAGTACTTC
>TRBV30|TRBJ1-5|TRBD1|NA
CAWSGTGGGQPQHF
TGTGCCTGGAGTGGGACAGGGGGCGGTCAGCCCCAGCATTTT
>TRBV4-3|TRBJ1-1|TRBD1|NA
CASSPGPLTTGVAEAFF
TGCGCCAGCAGCCCAGGACCCCTTACGACAGGGGTCGCTGAAGCTTTCTTT
>TRBV29-1|TRBJ2-7|NA|NA
CSVTTSSYEQYF
TGCAGCGTTACGACAAGTTCCTACGAGCAGTACTTC
>TRBV18|TRBJ1-5|NA|NA
CASSPPGNQPQHF
TGTGCCAGCTCACCCCCTGGCAATCAGCCCCAGCATTTT
>TRBV12-3/TRBV12-4|TRBJ2-2|TRBD2|NA
CASSLGGGAPGELFF
TGTGCCAGCAGTCTCGGCGGGGGGGCCCCCGGGGAGCTGTTTTTT
>TRBV7-2|TRBJ2-5|TRBD2|once
CASSLFAGLVGETQYF
TGTGCCAGCAGCTTATTTGCCGGACTAGTTGGGGAGACCCAGTACTTC
>TRBV5-1|TRBJ1-2|TRBD1|NA
CASSPGQGNYGYTF
TGCGCCAGCAGCCCCGGACAGGGGAACTATGGCTACACCTTC
>TRBV20-1|TRBJ2-5|NA|NA
CSARLDLQETQYF
TGCAGTGCTAGGCTTGACTTGCAAGAGACCCAGTACTTC
>TRBV14|TRBJ2-1|NA|NA
CASSPLGSSYNEQFF
TGTGCCAGCAGCCCCCTCGGTAGCTCCTACAATGAGCAGTTCTTC
>TRBV30|TRBJ2-7|NA|once
CAWSFRGSYEQYF
TGTGCCTGGAGTTTCAGAGGCTCCTACGAGCAGTACTTC
>TRBV5-1|TRBJ1-6|NA|NA
CASSLEAINSPLHF
TGCGCCAGCAGCTTGGAAGCGATTAATTCACCCCTCCACTTT
>TRBV11-2|TRBJ1-5|NA|NA
CASSMNNQPQHF
TGTGCCAGCAGCATGAACAATCAGCCCCAGCATTTT
>TRBV18|TRBJ1-4|NA|NA
CASSPRETEKLFF
TGTGCCAGCTCACCGAGGGAAACGGAAAAACTGTTTTTT
>TRBV5-4|TRBJ2-1|TRBD1|NA
CATVPETGTNEQFF
TGTGCCACCGTCCCCGAGACAGGGACCAATGAGCAGTTCTTC
>TRBV5-1|TRBJ1-1|TRBD1|NA
CASSWDSNTEAFF
TGCGCCAGCAGCTGGGACAGCAACACTGAAGCTTTCTTT
>TRBV20-1|TRBJ1-3|NA|NA
CSAPDSRSSGNTIYF
TGCAGTGCTCCGGACAGCCGGAGCTCTGGAAACACCATATATTTT
>TRBV9|TRBJ2-2|NA|once
CASSVDPVTGELFF
TGTGCCAGCAGCGTAGACCCCGTAACCGGGGAGCTGTTTTTT
>TRBV28|TRBJ2-7|NA|NA
CASSLMDPGGYEQYF
TGTGCCAGCAGTCTTATGGACCCCGGAGGATACGAGCAGTACTTC
>TRBV4-3|TRBJ1-4|NA|once
CASSQDLGRPTNEKLFF
TGCGCCAGCAGCCAAGATCTCGGGCGGCCAACTAATGAAAAACTGTTTTTT
>TRBV30|TRBJ2-7|NA|NA
CAWSVFEQSYEQYF
TGTGCCTGGAGTGTTTTCGAACAGAGCTACGAGCAGTACTTC
>TRBV3-1|TRBJ1-1|NA|NA
CASSQTPQEAGTEAFF
TGTGCCAGCAGCCAAACTCCTCAGGAGGCGGGCACTGAAGCTTTCTTT
>TRBV2|TRBJ1-2|NA|NA
CASSDREGYTF
TGTGCCAGCAGTGACAGGGAGGGCTACACCTTC
>TRBV30|TRBJ2-5|TRBD1|NA
CAWTRWTGLETQYF
TGTGCCTGGACCCGCTGGACAGGTTTGGAGACCCAGTACTTC
>TRBV15|TRBJ2-3|NA|NA
CATSGGQGTDTQYF
TGTGCCACCAGCGGGGGACAAGGAACAGATACGCAGTATTTT
>TRBV6-6|TRBJ2-3|TRBD1|NA
CASSYSTQGDTDTQYF
TGTGCCAGCAGTTACTCGACCCAGGGGGACACAGATACGCAGTATTTT
>TRBV5-5|TRBJ1-1|NA|NA
CASSLAPDSSLSNTEAFF
TGTGCCAGCAGCTTGGCCCCGGACAGCTCCCTCTCGAACACTGAAGCTTTCTTT
>TRBV9|TRBJ2-3|TRBD2|few
CASSVGSGALTDTQYF
TGTGCCAGCAGCGTAGGCAGCGGGGCCCTCACAGATACGCAGTATTTT
>TRBV30|TRBJ1-5|NA|NA
CAWSEGGNQPQHF
TGTGCCTGGAGTGAGGGTGGCAATCAGCCCCAGCATTTT